The 4 T cell receptor beta chains given below trace back to one sample, sequenced in a study of human T cells and chemical hapten exposure. TCRdb independently ran MiXCR on the RACE reads; one entry per CDR3 protein. Of 150,000 to 200,000 distinct CDR3 sequences listed, around 30% were seen once; the top ten hold 2.9%. Time point of the sample: pre-sensitization, week 0. The treatment denotes: therapeutic diphenylcyclopropenone sensitization with weekly scalp DPC. Sequencing was performed on whole blood, taken in connection with sensitization to the hapten diphenylcyclopropenone (DPC). These TCRs come from a woman aged 30 to 39 with alopecia areata. Some clones in this sample may be carry-over from other donors' samples.

This clonotype occurred a few times. The chain uses TRBV20-1 and TRBJ2-3, with TRBD2 identical over 8 bases. Unmatched junction bases numbered 4, after V lost 3 bases and J lost 2 bases. Germline V gene sequence: CDR1 DFQATT, CDR2 SNEGSKA (reference sequence). The CDR3 length is 14 residues. The CDR3 protein is CSASPGGATDTQYF. CDR3 bases: TGCAGTGCTAGTCCGGGGGGGGCCACAGATACGCAGTATTTT.

This clonotype appeared a few times. The rearrangement joins TRBV5-1 to TRBJ1-2; D gene ambiguous. CDR1 SGHRS and CDR2 YFSETQ come from the germline V gene. V was cut by 0 bases and J by 14 bases, with 23 bases left in between. The CDR3 covers 15 residues. CDR3 amino acids: CASSLDLGGQSLRTF. CDR3 sequence (DNA): TGCGCCAGCAGCTTGGATCTCGGTGGGCAGTCTTTGAGGACCTTC. The full variable domain, with the rest looked up from reference TRBV5-1 and TRBJ1-2, is KAGVTQTPRYLIKTRGQQVTLSCSPISGHRSVSWYQQTPGQGLQFLFEYFSETQRNKGNFPGRFSGRQFSNSRSEMNVSTLELGDSALYLCASSLDLGGQSLRTFGSGTRLTVV.

V and J are TRBV2 and TRBJ1-5; D gene ambiguous. This CDR3 has 13 residues. Trimming shortened V by 8 bases and J by 3 bases, and 11 bases separated the two germline ends. CDR1 and CDR2 from the germline V gene are SNHLY and FYNNEI. Here the CDR3 DNA reads TGTGCCAGCGTGGCGGTTACCAATCAGCCCCAGCATTTT. As protein: CASVAVTNQPQHF.

This clonotype was seen more than once but under ten times. The chain employs TRBV6-4 and TRBJ2-1; tentatively, D is TRBD1 or TRBD2 (5 bases each). Germline CDR1 and CDR2: MRHNA and SNTAGT. V gave up 10 bases and J gave up 5 bases, with 12 bases separating them. This CDR3 has 12 residues. CDR3 region: CATGTSDNEQFF. In DNA form, the CDR3 reads TGTGCCACCGGGACCAGTGACAATGAGCAGTTCTTC.